The clone carrying this TCR beta chain was detected only once. The data belong to a study of blood T cell repertoires in COVID-19. Overall study: Collection of acute and convalescent COVID-19 samples took place in the United States, Italy and Spain. Sources were T cells, B-cell-depleted T cells, or PBMCs; the material itself was cDNA or gDNA.

The germline CDR1 and CDR2 sequences are SGHAT and FQNNGV. The V gene end was trimmed by 6 bases and the J gene end by 0 bases; junction bases not matched to a gene: 7. CDR3 size: 16 residues. Original handling: For nucleated cells, counts were estimated from reference gene primer amplification. Method: immunoSEQ multiplex PCR; TCRdb's copy keeps in-frame clones and lacks some. That table gives V, J and clone size, and the DNA gave D and trimming. This sample has approximately 240,000 clones; around 85% occur once, and the top ten carry over 3%. The chain combines TRBV11-2 with TRBJ1-3; 8 nucleotides align to TRBD1. The sequence was collected from a woman aged 40 to 50 with active or convalescent COVID-19. The sample taken for sequencing was peripheral blood. The CDR3 DNA sequence: TGTGCCAGCAGGTACAGGGGGACTTACTCTGGAAACACCATATATTTT. Protein sequence: CASRYRGTYSGNTIYF.